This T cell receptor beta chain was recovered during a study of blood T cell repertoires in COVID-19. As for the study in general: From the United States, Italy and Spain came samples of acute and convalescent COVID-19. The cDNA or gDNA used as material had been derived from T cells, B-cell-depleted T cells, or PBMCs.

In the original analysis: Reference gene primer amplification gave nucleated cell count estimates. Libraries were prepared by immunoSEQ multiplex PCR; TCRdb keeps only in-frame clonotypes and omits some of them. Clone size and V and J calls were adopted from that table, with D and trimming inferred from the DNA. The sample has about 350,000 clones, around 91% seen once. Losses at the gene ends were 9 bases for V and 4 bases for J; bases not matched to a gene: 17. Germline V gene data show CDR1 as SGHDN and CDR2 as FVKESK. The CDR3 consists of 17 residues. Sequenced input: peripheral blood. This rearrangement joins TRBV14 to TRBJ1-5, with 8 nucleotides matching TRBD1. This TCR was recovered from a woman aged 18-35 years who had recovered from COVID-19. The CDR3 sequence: CARNSQGALSPNQPQHF. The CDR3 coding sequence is TGTGCCAGAAACTCTCAGGGGGCCTTATCCCCTAATCAGCCCCAGCATTTT.